This is a list of T cell receptor beta chains from one sample in a study of identical twins. TCRdb reprocessed the 5' RACE reads via MiXCR and lists one record per CDR3 protein. The sample includes about 430,000 distinct CDR3 sequences, under 20% of them seen just once. Sequenced sample: naive T cells sorted from blood. These receptors were taken from a man aged 45-65 years in good health. Both conserved end residues are part of each CDR3. D genes are given only for firm matches. Some rows mark clone size as missing; the rest say once, few, many or name a class of expanded clone.

v_call	d_call	cdr3_length	j_call	clone_size	cdr3_aa	cdr3_nt
TRBV12-3/TRBV12-4	.	15	TRBJ1-1	few	CASSPGTLGSTEAFF	TGTGCCAGCAGCCCTGGGACCCTGGGGAGCACTGAAGCTTTCTTT
TRBV6-5	.	13	TRBJ1-2	few	CASSYDINYGYTF	TGTGCCAGCAGTTACGACATCAACTATGGCTACACCTTC
TRBV9	.	11	TRBJ2-2	few	CASGPPGELFF	TGTGCCAGCGGCCCCCCCGGGGAGCTGTTTTTT
TRBV12-3/TRBV12-4	TRBD1	13	TRBJ1-1	.	CATGPRGDTEAFF	TGTGCCACCGGGCCCAGGGGGGACACTGAAGCTTTCTTT
TRBV18	TRBD1	15	TRBJ2-1	.	CASSPGTGIYNEQFF	TGTGCCAGCTCACCCGGGACAGGTATATACAATGAGCAGTTCTTC
TRBV24-1	.	13	TRBJ2-3	many	CATRDHNTDTQYF	TGTGCCACCAGGGACCATAACACAGATACGCAGTATTTT
TRBV19	TRBD2	13	TRBJ2-4	many	CASSMGGANIQYF	TGTGCCAGTAGTATGGGAGGGGCGAACATTCAGTACTTC
TRBV5-6	.	13	TRBJ2-5	many	CASSFGGEETQYF	TGTGCCAGCAGCTTCGGCGGAGAAGAGACCCAGTACTTC
TRBV20-1	.	15	TRBJ2-3	few	CSPGVAGQSTDTQYF	TGCAGTCCCGGGGTTGCGGGGCAAAGCACAGATACGCAGTATTTT
TRBV27	TRBD1	15	TRBJ2-2	once	CASSFSTGGTGELFF	TGTGCCAGCAGTTTCTCGACAGGGGGGACCGGGGAGCTGTTTTTT
TRBV18	TRBD1	12	TRBJ2-4	many	CASSPSGQGISF	TGTGCCAGCTCACCGTCCGGACAGGGGATCTCATTC
TRBV6-9	.	10	TRBJ2-3	many	CARGGDTQYF	TGTGCCAGGGGTGGAGATACGCAGTATTTT
TRBV15	.	12	TRBJ2-5	.	CATRQTQETQYF	TGTGCCACCAGACAGACGCAAGAGACCCAGTACTTC
TRBV10-3	TRBD1	16	TRBJ1-5	.	CAISDARGRRNQPQHF	TGTGCCATCAGTGATGCCAGGGGGCGACGCAATCAGCCCCAGCATTTT
TRBV20-1	TRBD2	15	TRBJ2-7	few	CSANPLQRGSYEQYF	TGCAGTGCCAACCCTCTTCAGCGGGGCTCCTACGAGCAGTACTTC
TRBV6-2/TRBV6-3	.	16	TRBJ2-3	many	CASRRHGVALVDTQYF	TGTGCCAGCAGACGACACGGGGTGGCATTGGTGGATACGCAGTATTTT
TRBV4-3	TRBD1	15	TRBJ2-3	many	CASSQPGQRTDTQYF	TGCGCCAGCAGCCAACCGGGACAGCGCACAGATACGCAGTATTTT
TRBV20-1	TRBD1	16	TRBJ2-1	few	CSAPRTGRRSYNEQFF	TGCAGTGCCCCCCGGACAGGGAGACGCTCCTACAATGAGCAGTTCTTC
TRBV5-5	TRBD2	14	TRBJ2-7	few	CASSWREGPYEQYF	TGTGCCAGCAGCTGGCGGGAGGGGCCCTACGAGCAGTACTTC
TRBV5-1	TRBD2	15	TRBJ2-3	few	CASSQGTSGEYTQYF	TGCGCCAGCAGCCAAGGGACTAGCGGGGAATATACGCAGTATTTT